The present TCR beta chain was sequenced within a study of blood T cells in healthy people across ages. Study background: About one barcoded beta molecule per two T cells was the capture yield of template switching. Study findings and constraints: Possibly, changes in expanded clonotypes were confounded because donor CMV status was unknown. Both naive CD4+ cell counts and diversity were greater in long-lived donors than in aged donors.

This clonotype was detected ten times or more. What it recognizes is unknown. A second about 7 to 11 cycle PCR used barcoded and J-beta primers. Each CDR3 protein is one row after TCRdb ran MiXCR on the 5' RACE reads. Among under 850,000 distinct CDR3 sequences, 30% to 45% were seen once, and the ten largest hold 10% to 15%. Samples each yielded at least 5.5 micrograms of total RNA. The CDR3 loop spans 12 amino acids. V gave up 5 bases and J gave up 1 base, with 7 bases separating them. Per germline, CDR1 DFQATT and CDR2 SNEGSKA (reference sequence). This TCR was recovered from a man in his late teens or twenties in good health. Source material: blood. The chain uses TRBV20-1 and TRBJ2-3, with D maybe TRBD2 (6 bases). The CDR3 loop is CSAGGGTDTQYF. CDR3 coding DNA: TGCAGTGCTGGCGGGGGCACAGATACGCAGTATTTT.